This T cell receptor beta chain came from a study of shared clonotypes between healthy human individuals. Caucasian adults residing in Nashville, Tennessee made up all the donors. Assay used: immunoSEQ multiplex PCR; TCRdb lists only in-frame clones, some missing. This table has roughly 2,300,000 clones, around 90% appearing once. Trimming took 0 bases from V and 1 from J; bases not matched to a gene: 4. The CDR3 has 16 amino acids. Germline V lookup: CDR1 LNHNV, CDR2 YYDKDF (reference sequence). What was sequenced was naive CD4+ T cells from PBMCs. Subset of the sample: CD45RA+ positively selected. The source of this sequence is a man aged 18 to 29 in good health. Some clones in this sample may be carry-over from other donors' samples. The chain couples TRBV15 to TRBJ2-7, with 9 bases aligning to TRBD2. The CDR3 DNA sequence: TGTGCCACCAGCAGAGAAAGCGGGAGGACTTCCTACGAGCAGTACTTC. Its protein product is CATSRESGRTSYEQYF.